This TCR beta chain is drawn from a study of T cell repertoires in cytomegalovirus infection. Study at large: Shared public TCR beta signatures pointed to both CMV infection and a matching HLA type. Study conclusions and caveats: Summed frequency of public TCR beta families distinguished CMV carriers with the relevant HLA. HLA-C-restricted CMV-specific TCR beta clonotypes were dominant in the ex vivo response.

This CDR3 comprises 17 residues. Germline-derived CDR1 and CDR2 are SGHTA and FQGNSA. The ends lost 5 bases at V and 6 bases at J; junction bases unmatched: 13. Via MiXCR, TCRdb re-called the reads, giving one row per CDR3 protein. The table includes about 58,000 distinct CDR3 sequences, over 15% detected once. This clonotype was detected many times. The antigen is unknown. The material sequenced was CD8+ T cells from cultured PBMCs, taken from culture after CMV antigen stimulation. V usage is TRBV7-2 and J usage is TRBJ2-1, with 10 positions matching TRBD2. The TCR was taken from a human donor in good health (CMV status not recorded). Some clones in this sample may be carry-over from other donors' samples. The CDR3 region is CASSPYTVAGGRNEQFF. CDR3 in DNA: TGTGCCAGCAGCCCGTACACTGTAGCGGGGGGACGCAATGAGCAGTTCTTC.